This T cell receptor beta chain is from a study of blood T cell repertoires in COVID-19. Here immunoSEQ multiplex PCR was the method, and the copy in TCRdb shows in-frame clones only, minus some. The sample records a few hundred thousand clones, about 85% being singletons. The CDR3 consists of 14 residues. Germline CDR1 reads SGHTA; CDR2 reads FQGNSA. Trimming left V 6 bases short and J 4 bases short, with 12 bases between. This chain connects TRBV7-2 to TRBJ1-4, with TRBD1 as a possible D gene (6 bases). Material: peripheral blood. The sequence was obtained from a human donor with COVID-19, enrolled during active disease. The donor label of this sample is uncertain. The CDR3 protein is CASSLTGLNEKLFF. In DNA form, the CDR3 reads TGTGCCAGCAGTTTGACAGGTCTTAATGAAAAACTGTTTTTT.